The 2 T cell receptor beta chains listed next were all sequenced from one sample in a study of cytomegalovirus exposure and HLA in healthy donors. The PCR used 60 Vbeta and 13 Jbeta primers. Assay used: immunoSEQ multiplex PCR; TCRdb lists only in-frame clones, some missing. The sample carries 130,000 or so clones, 82% recorded once. The specimen was PBMCs. All receptors derive from a woman in her 50s in good health and CMV-seropositive.

The genes are TRBV25-1 and TRBJ2-5; 9 nucleotides line up with TRBD2. The V segment lost 4 bases and the J segment 5 bases; nucleotides outside the gene matches: 8. Germline V gene sequence: CDR1 MGHDK, CDR2 SYGVNS. The CDR3 contains 15 residues. In DNA, the CDR3 is TGTGCCAGCAGTGGAATGTTAGCGGGAGTGGAGACCCAGTACTTC. Amino acids: CASSGMLAGVETQYF.

The chain is built from TRBV7-3 and TRBJ1-1, with 10 bases identical to TRBD1. CDR1 is SGHTA and CDR2 is FQGTGA in the germline V gene. This CDR3 is 13 amino acids long. The V segment lost 6 bases and the J segment 4 bases; nucleotides outside the gene matches: 2. The CDR3 reads CASSWDRGTEAFF. CDR3 nucleotides: TGTGCCAGCAGTTGGGACAGGGGCACTGAAGCTTTCTTT.